A selection of T cell receptor beta chains follows, all from one sample in a study of response to subunit inactivated influenza vaccine. Using its own MiXCR run on the RT-PCR reads, TCRdb lists one record per CDR3 protein. The sample shows about 300,000 distinct CDR3 sequences, about 20% of them seen only once. The sequencing here drew on PBMCs from blood, taken 21 months after vaccination. These receptors all come from a man aged 50 to 75 who received an inactivated influenza vaccine. Both conserved end residues are part of each CDR3. The order of the fields is V gene, CDR3 protein.

TRBV24-1 | CATSDFGGTGRTDTQYF
TRBV4-3 | CASSQRWASGVDTQYF
TRBV7-2 | CASSSRGQQETQYF
TRBV28 | CASSPSTGTSYGYTF
TRBV20-1 | CSARDMTGRAFRSGEQYF
TRBV7-9 | CASSDYAHSSYNEQFF
TRBV5-1 | CASSLGTVNEQFF
TRBV7-2 | CASRPGQGANTGELFF
TRBV4-3 | CASSQPGTGMKKLFF
TRBV6-2/TRBV6-3 | CASSYSWTYEQYF
TRBV6-2/TRBV6-3 | CASSYRSTGGYTF
TRBV29-1 | CSVVYREVDTQYF
TRBV6-2/TRBV6-3 | CASSYSLGVGFVPQHF
TRBV20-1 | CSAKIETQYF
TRBV28 | CASRDRGEEQYF
TRBV6-1 | CASSWDRGNSPLHF
TRBV3-1 | CASSQQFPPYNEQFF
TRBV4-2 | CASSQYGWETQYF
TRBV19 | CATRRQASESNQPQHF
TRBV27 | CASSYIQGNNEQFF
TRBV29-1 | CSAEGVFGGRSQYF
TRBV19 | CASSGGPRDSGNTIYF
TRBV4-3 | CASSQVRYDQPQHF
TRBV7-9 | CASSFRETGELFF
TRBV3-1 | CASSHTSGSGQETQYF
TRBV3-1 | CASRRQGETEAFF
TRBV9 | CASSARPNTGELFF
TRBV14 | CASSQVGRPTGELFF
TRBV2 | CASKRLASTGELFF
TRBV7-2 | CASSLQVQETQYF
TRBV20-1 | CSASGRLANYGYTF
TRBV12-3/TRBV12-4 | CASSLTGFFNQPQHF
TRBV18 | CASSLRPDTQYF
TRBV7-9 | CASSSYRGEQFF
TRBV5-1 | CASSYQGRIQETQYF
TRBV6-5 | CASSSRGTGQVGWGTEAFF
TRBV2 | CASSEAGDSYGYTF
TRBV18 | CASSPTRAGNTEAFF
TRBV29-1 | CSVRRGENIQYF
TRBV12-3/TRBV12-4 | CASSSGTGELFF
TRBV12-3/TRBV12-4 | CASSPAGGNQETQYF
TRBV10-3 | CAISDIRGFNNFGNTIYF
TRBV6-5 | CASSWKGPRAHSEKLFF
TRBV7-6 | CASSKGQSQPQHF
TRBV5-1 | CASSPGQPRGNSPLHF